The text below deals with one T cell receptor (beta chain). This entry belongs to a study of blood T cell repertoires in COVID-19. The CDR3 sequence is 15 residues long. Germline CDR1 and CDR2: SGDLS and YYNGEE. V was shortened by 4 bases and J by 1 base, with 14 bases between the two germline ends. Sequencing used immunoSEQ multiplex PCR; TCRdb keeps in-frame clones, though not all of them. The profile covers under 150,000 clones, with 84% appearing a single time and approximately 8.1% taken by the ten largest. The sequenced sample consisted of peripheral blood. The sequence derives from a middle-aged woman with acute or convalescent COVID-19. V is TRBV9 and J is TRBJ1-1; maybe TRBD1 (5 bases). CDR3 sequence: CASSPGEGRNTEAFF. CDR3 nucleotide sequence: TGTGCCAGCAGCCCGGGGGAGGGACGGAACACTGAAGCTTTCTTT. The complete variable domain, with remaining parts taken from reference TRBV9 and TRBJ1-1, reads DSGVTQTPKHLITATGQRVTLRCSPRSGDLSVYWYQQSLDQGLQFLIQYYNGEERAKGNILERFSAQQFPDLHSELNLSSLELGDSALYFCASSPGEGRNTEAFFGQGTRLTVV.